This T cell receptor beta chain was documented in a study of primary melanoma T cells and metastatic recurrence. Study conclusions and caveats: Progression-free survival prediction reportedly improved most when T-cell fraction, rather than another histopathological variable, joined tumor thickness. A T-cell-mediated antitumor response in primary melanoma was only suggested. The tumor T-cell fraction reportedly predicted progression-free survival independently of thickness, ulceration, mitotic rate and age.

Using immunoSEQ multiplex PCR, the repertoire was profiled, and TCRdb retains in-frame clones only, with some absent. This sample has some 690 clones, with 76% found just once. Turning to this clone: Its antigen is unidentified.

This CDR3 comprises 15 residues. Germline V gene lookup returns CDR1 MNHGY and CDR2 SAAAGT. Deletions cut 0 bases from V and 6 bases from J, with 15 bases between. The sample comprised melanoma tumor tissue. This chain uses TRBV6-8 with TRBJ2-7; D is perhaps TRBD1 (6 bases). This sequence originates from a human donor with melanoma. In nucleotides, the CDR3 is TGTGCCAGCAGTTACTCGAACGGACAGTTCGGCGAGCAGTACTTC. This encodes CASSYSNGQFGEQYF.